What follows is one T cell receptor beta chain and its context. Looked up from germline, CDR1 is SEHNR and CDR2 is FQNEAQ (reference sequence). V was clipped by 8 bases and J by 3 bases; unmatched bases: 9. The length of the CDR3 is 14 residues. Random hexamers were used to reverse transcribe an amount of roughly 0.45 to 1 ug RNA. It was immunoSEQ multiplex PCR that amplified TCR beta CDR3 across 54 Vbeta and 13 Jbeta. TCRdb re-called the immunoSEQ multiplex PCR reads with MiXCR, one entry per CDR3 protein. In the table there are 180,000 or so distinct CDR3 sequences, about 93% of which are singletons. This sample stems from a study of CD8 T cells in Susac syndrome. From blood CD8+ and CD4+ T cells, TCR beta sequences were generated. TEMRA cells were FACS-enriched, while CD8+ and CD4+ T cells were negatively isolated.

V gene TRBV7-9 combines with J gene TRBJ1-1; TRBD1 aligns across 7 bases. The sequenced material came from CD4+ T cells from PBMCs. This clonotype originated in a human donor in good health. As DNA, the CDR3 is TGTGCCAGCGTTAGACCGACAGGGTACACTGAAGCTTTCTTT. This encodes CASVRPTGYTEAFF.